Each of the 2 T cell receptor beta chains below was sequenced from the same sample in a study of T-cell reconstitution after alpha-beta-depleted transplantation in children. Preparation of the TCRbeta library involved a method that used unique molecular identifiers. TCRdb used MiXCR to reprocess the PCR reads, holding one entry per CDR3 protein. In the table there are around 370,000 distinct CDR3 sequences, roughly 17% of which are singletons. The material was PBMCs, mostly from graft donor cells, obtained 360 days after TCRalphabeta/CD19-depleted stem cell transplant. Source of these receptors: a male patient between 2 and 15 years old who had a stem cell transplant for acute lymphoblastic leukemia, so the T cells may come from the graft donor.

DNA for the CDR3: TGTGCCAGCAGTTTACAATCGGGACTAGCCGGGATGGCCGGGGAGCTGTTTTTT. Translated, it gives CASSLQSGLAGMAGELFF. V is TRBV28 and J is TRBJ2-2; 9 positions agree with TRBD2. V shed 2 bases, J shed 6 bases, and the junction held 13 bases outside the gene matches. The germline CDR1 and CDR2 sequences are MDHEN and SYDVKM. This CDR3 has 18 residues. Filled out from reference TRBV28 and TRBJ2-2, the complete variable domain reads DVKVTQSSRYLVKRTGEKVFLECVQDMDHENMFWYRQDPGLGLRLIYFSYDVKMKEKGDIPEGYSVSREKKERFSLILESASTNQTSMYLCASSLQSGLAGMAGELFFGEGSRLTVL.

This clonotype was observed once. The chain has TRBV10-3 and TRBJ1-1; D not resolved. Germline CDR1 and CDR2: ENHRY and SYGVKD. The CDR3 runs to 12 residues. V was cut by 6 bases and J by 1 base, with 6 bases left in between. The CDR3 DNA sequence: TGTGCCATCAGGGCGGAGAACACTGAAGCTTTCTTT. It yields the protein CAIRAENTEAFF.